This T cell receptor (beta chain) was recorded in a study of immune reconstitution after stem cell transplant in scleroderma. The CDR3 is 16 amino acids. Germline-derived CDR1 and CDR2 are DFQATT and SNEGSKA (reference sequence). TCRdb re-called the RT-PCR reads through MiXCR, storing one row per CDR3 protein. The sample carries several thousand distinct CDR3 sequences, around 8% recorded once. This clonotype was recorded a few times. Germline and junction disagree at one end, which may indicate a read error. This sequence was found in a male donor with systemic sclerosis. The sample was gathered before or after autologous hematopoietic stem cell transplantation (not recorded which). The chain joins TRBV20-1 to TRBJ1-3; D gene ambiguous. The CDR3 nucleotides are TGCAGTGCTTACACCGGGGAGCGGATCTCTGGAGACACCATATATTTT. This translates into CSAYTGERISGDTIYF.